The present T cell receptor (beta chain) was sequenced within a study of T cell repertoires in aging, cancer and after chemotherapy. Turning to the study itself: Six age groups, ranging from 30 or younger to 70 or older, included the donors. Paired samples before and after chemotherapy came from chronic lymphocytic leukemia patients on fludarabine- or bendamustine-based regimens.

Whole-study results and caveats: Untreated cancer patients had significantly lower blood TCR diversity than age-matched healthy donors.

The table lists this clonotype with a few counts. What it binds is unknown. Rearranged V-D-J TRB sequences were amplified with a mixed TRB-A/B primer pool. TCRdb redid the calling of the multiplex PCR reads with MiXCR, one entry per CDR3 protein. The table lists 4,000 to 4,500 distinct CDR3 sequences, 27% of them singletons. The template was genomic DNA from peripheral blood, not RNA. The source of this sequence is a human donor with a blood cancer. The sequenced sample was blood.

In DNA, the CDR3 is TGTGCCAGCAGCCTAGCCCTTAGCGGGAGTGGAGATACGCAGTATTTT. Amino acid sequence: CASSLALSGSGDTQYF. The chain is built from TRBV11-2 and TRBJ2-3; TRBD2 matches 9 bases. The length of the CDR3 is 16 residues. The ends lost 5 bases at V and 5 bases at J; junction bases unmatched: 11. Germline V gene data show CDR1 as SGHAT and CDR2 as FQNNGV.